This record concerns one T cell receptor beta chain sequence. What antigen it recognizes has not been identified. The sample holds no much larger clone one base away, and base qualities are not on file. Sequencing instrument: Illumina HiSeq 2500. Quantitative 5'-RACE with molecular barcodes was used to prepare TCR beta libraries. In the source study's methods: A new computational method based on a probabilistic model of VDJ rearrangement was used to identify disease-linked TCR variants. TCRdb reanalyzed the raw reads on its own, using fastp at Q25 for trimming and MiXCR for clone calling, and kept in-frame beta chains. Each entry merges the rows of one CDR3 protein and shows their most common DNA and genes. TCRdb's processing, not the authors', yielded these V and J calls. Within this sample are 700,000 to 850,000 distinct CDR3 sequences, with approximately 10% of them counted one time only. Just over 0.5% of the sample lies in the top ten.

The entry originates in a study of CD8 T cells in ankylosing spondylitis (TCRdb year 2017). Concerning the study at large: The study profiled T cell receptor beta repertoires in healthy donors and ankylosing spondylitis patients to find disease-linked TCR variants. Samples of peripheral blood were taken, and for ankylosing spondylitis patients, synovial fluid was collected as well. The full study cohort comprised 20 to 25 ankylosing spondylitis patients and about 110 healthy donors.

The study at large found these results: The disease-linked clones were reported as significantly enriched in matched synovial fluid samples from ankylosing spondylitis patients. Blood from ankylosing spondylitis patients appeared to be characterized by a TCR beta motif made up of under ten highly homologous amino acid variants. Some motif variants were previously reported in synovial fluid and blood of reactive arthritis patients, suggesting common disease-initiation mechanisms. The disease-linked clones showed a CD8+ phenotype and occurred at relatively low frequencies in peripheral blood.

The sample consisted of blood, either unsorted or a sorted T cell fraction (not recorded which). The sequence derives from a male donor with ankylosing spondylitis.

The DNA sequence is given as TGTGCCAGCGGAAAGATCCCTGCGAACACCGGGGAGCTGTTTTTT. Its translation reads: CASGKIPANTGELFF. The sequence joins TRBV6-2 or TRBV6-3 to TRBJ2-2; a confident D gene designation cannot be given. From cysteine to phenylalanine, the CDR3 is 15 amino acids long. Here the CDR3 DNA is all that survives: 45 bases in frame from base 1. V loses 8 bases of germline sequence and J loses 0 bases, and the interval between the two ends is 13 bases. Sequences MNHEY (CDR1) and SVGEGT (CDR2) are obtained from the germline V gene.